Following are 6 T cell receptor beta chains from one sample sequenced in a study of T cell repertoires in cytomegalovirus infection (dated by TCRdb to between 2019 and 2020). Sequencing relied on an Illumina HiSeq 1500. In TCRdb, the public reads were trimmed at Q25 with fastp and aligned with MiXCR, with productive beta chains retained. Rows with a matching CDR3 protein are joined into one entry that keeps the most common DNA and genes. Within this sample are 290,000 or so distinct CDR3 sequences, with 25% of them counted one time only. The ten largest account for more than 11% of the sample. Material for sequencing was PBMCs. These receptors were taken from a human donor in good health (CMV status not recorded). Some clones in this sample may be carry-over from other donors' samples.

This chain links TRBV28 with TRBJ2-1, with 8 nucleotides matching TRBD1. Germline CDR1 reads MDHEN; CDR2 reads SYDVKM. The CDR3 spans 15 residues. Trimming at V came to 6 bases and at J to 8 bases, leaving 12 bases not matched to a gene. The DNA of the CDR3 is TGTGCCAGCAGACCAGGGGGACAGGCCCAGGATGAGCAGTTCTTC. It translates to CASRPGGQAQDEQFF.

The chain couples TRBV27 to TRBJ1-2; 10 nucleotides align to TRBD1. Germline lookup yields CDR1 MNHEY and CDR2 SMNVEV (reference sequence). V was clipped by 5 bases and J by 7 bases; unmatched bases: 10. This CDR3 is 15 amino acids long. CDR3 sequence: CASSPSGTGVLGYTF. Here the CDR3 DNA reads TGTGCCAGCAGTCCCTCCGGGACAGGGGTTCTTGGCTACACCTTC.

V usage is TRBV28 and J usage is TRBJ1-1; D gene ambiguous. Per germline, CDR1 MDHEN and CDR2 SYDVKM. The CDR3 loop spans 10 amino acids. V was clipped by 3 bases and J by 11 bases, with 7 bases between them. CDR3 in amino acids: CASSFPGAFF. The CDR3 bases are TGTGCCAGCAGTTTCCCCGGGGCTTTCTTT.

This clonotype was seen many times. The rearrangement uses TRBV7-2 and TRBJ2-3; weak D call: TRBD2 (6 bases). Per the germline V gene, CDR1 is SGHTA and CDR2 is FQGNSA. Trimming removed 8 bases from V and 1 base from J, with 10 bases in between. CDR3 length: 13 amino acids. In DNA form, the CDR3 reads TGTGCCAGCGCGGGGAGCGGCACAGATACGCAGTATTTT. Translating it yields CASAGSGTDTQYF.

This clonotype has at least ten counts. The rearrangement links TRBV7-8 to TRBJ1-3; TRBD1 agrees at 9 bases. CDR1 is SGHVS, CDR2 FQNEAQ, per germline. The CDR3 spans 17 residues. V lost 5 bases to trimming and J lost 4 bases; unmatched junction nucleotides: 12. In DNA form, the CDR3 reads TGTGCCAGCAGCCCACAACCACAGGGGGCCAAAGGAAACACCATATATTTT. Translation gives CASSPQPQGAKGNTIYF.

This CDR3 reads CASSPSGQGWHTQYF. The CDR3 nucleotides read TGTGCCAGCAGCCCCTCGGGACAGGGGTGGCATACGCAGTATTTT. The chain links TRBV28 to TRBJ2-3; 10 bases align to TRBD1. The CDR3 spans 15 residues. The germline gives CDR1 MDHEN, CDR2 SYDVKM. V lost 6 bases to trimming and J lost 7 bases; unmatched junction nucleotides: 10.